The 7 T cell receptor beta chains given below trace back to one sample, sequenced in a study of OX40 agonist ivuxolimab in advanced cancers. Profiled with immunoSEQ multiplex PCR; TCRdb holds only in-frame clones, not every one. The sample holds approximately 66,000 clones, approximately 90% seen once. Sequencing was performed on CD4+ or CD8+ T cells sorted from blood, taken in a trial of the OX40 agonist ivuxolimab. These TCRs come from an adult with an advanced solid tumor such as melanoma, head and neck, liver or kidney cancer.

The rearrangement links TRBV5-1 to TRBJ2-7; no clear D gene. V lost 0 bases to trimming and J lost 6 bases, with 10 bases between them. The CDR3 contains 13 residues. The germline V gene encodes CDR1 SGHRS and CDR2 YFSETQ. Written as DNA, the CDR3 is TGCGCCAGCAGCTTGGAGGGAACCCCCGAGCAGTACTTC. Translation gives CASSLEGTPEQYF.

V is TRBV27 and J is TRBJ2-7; no clear D gene. V lost 6 bases and J lost 3, with 6 bases in between. Germline CDR1 reads MNHEY; CDR2 reads SMNVEV (reference sequence). The CDR3 spans 11 residues. DNA for the CDR3: TGTGCCAGCAGACGGAACTACGAGCAGTACTTC. Translated, it gives CASRRNYEQYF.

This chain uses TRBV21-1 with TRBJ2-4; the D call of TRBD1 is as the table states it, not checked on the DNA. TRBV21-1 is labeled a pseudogene. The CDR3 is made up of 16 amino acids. The CDR3 DNA follows: TGTGCCAGCAGAACTTCTCTACAGCAAAGAAAAAACATTCAGTACTTC. Encoded protein: CASRTSLQQRKNIQYF.

The chain joins TRBV19 to TRBJ1-6, with D uncertain. V gave up 1 base and J gave up 7 bases, with 5 bases separating them. CDR1 is LNHDA and CDR2 is SQIVND in the germline V gene (reference sequence). The CDR3 extends over 13 amino acids. Written as DNA, the CDR3 is TGTGCCAGTAGTATAGCGGGAAATTCACCCCTCCACTTT. Translating it yields CASSIAGNSPLHF. The whole variable domain, filled in from reference TRBV19 and TRBJ1-6, reads DGGITQSPKYLFRKEGQNVTLSCEQNLNHDAMYWYRQDPGQGLRLIYYSQIVNDFQKGDIAEGYSVSREKKESFPLTVTSAQKNPTAFYLCASSIAGNSPLHFGNGTRLTVT.

The rearrangement joins TRBV2 to TRBJ2-5; the D is unclear. Germline V lookup: CDR1 SNHLY, CDR2 FYNNEI. V lost 6 bases, J lost 5 bases, and 7 bases lay in between. The CDR3 covers 11 residues. This chain's CDR3 is CASRGAETQYF. CDR3 in DNA: TGTGCCAGCAGGGGTGCGGAGACCCAGTACTTC.

V is TRBV5-6 and J is TRBJ2-1; D is uncertain. CDR3 length: 12 residues. CDR1 is SGHDT, CDR2 YYEEEE, per germline. V dropped 1 base and J dropped 10 bases, with 9 bases sitting between them. This chain's CDR3 is CASSLRVAEQFF. Here the CDR3 DNA reads TGTGCCAGCAGCTTGAGGGTGGCAGAGCAGTTCTTC.

This clone was found once. Other DNA variants within this sample encode the same CDR3. The CDR3 region has the DNA TGCGCCAGCAGCTTGGTTGGGGAAGAGACCCAGTACTTC. Its translation is CASSLVGEETQYF. V is TRBV5-1 and J is TRBJ2-5; unclear D gene. The CDR3 spans 13 residues. Germline V CDR1 and CDR2: SGHRS, YFSETQ. V was shortened by 0 bases and J by 3 bases, with 6 bases between the two germline ends.